This TCR beta chain was captured by sequencing in a study of blood T cell repertoires in COVID-19. About the study: COVID-19 samples collected from the United States, Italy and Spain covered acute and convalescent phases.

Germline assignment: CDR1 KGHSH and CDR2 LQKENI. This CDR3 has 17 residues. The V end was cut by 0 bases, the J end by 5 bases, with 19 bases between. Seattle-derived patients entered the study during active infection and were followed longitudinally. In the original analysis: How many nucleated cells were present was estimated from reference gene primer amplification. Libraries were prepared by immunoSEQ multiplex PCR; TCRdb keeps only in-frame clonotypes and omits some of them. That table supplies the V and J calls and clone size; D and trimming were determined from the DNA. The sample contains more than 150,000 clones, roughly 94% of which appear only once.

This receptor was identified in a man younger than 45 with COVID-19, enrolled during active disease. The chain has TRBV18 and TRBJ1-1; tentative D call: TRBD1 (6 bases). Sequencing input: peripheral blood. As DNA, the CDR3 is TGTGCCAGCTCACCACCATCCCGTACTTGGACAGAGACTGAAGCTTTCTTT. It encodes CASSPPSRTWTETEAFF.